Listed here are 15 T cell receptor beta chains from one sample, sequenced in a study of blood T cell repertoires in COVID-19 (TCRdb year 2020). The library was prepared using the immunoSEQ multiplex PCR assay. TCRdb carries this immuneACCESS record with in-frame sequences only. Its versions omit some clonotypes, under half of them owing to an unresolved V gene in the studies checked, with the rest unexplained. This sample comprises approximately 110,000 clones, roughly nine tenths of them detected only once. Around 2.1% of the sample goes to the ten largest clones. Sequencing was done on a sample of peripheral blood. All receptors come from a man in his fifties with COVID-19, enrolled during active disease.

The CDR3: CASSPEEATLTEAFF. CDR3 coding DNA: TGTGCCAGCTCACCGGAGGAGGCCACTCTGACTGAAGCTTTCTTT. V usage is TRBV18 and J usage is TRBJ1-1; D gene ambiguous. Germline CDR1 and CDR2: KGHSH and LQKENI. V lost 3 bases and J lost 5, with 16 bases in between. The CDR3 runs to 15 residues.

V and J are TRBV30 and TRBJ1-4; D ambiguous. Trimming left V 1 base short and J 10 bases short, with 10 bases between. This CDR3 comprises 12 residues. Germline lookup yields CDR1 GTSNPN and CDR2 SVGIG (reference sequence). The CDR3 loop reads CAWSAPEGKLFF. Here the CDR3 DNA reads TGTGCCTGGAGTGCCCCCGAGGGAAAACTGTTTTTT.

The rearrangement joins TRBV5-1 to TRBJ2-7; D possibly corresponds to TRBD2 (8 bases). The germline V and J ends were trimmed by 4 bases and 4 bases, with 21 bases remaining between them. Germline CDR1 SGHRS, CDR2 YFSETQ. This CDR3 contains 16 residues. The CDR3 sequence: CASSIGQAGGQYEQYF. The CDR3 bases are TGCGCCAGCAGCATTGGACAGGCGGGGGGTCAGTACGAGCAGTACTTC. The whole variable domain, remainder taken from reference TRBV5-1 and TRBJ2-7, is KAGVTQTPRYLIKTRGQQVTLSCSPISGHRSVSWYQQTPGQGLQFLFEYFSETQRNKGNFPGRFSGRQFSNSRSEMNVSTLELGDSALYLCASSIGQAGGQYEQYFGPGTRLTVT.

The gene calls are TRBV9 and TRBJ2-3, with TRBD1 matching over 8 bases. The CDR3 is made up of 15 amino acids. Germline CDR1 SGDLS, CDR2 YYNGEE. The trim removed 4 bases at V and 2 bases at J, leaving 6 bases unmatched. CDR3 in DNA: TGTGCCAGCAGCCCTTGGGACAGGATCACAGATACGCAGTATTTT. This gives the protein CASSPWDRITDTQYF. Using reference TRBV9 and TRBJ2-3 for the parts outside the CDR3, the full variable domain is DSGVTQTPKHLITATGQRVTLRCSPRSGDLSVYWYQQSLDQGLQFLIQYYNGEERAKGNILERFSAQQFPDLHSELNLSSLELGDSALYFCASSPWDRITDTQYFGPGTRLTVL.

The chain has TRBV27 and TRBJ2-5, with D perhaps TRBD1 (5 bases). This CDR3 is built from 13 residues. Trimming removed 4 bases from V and 3 bases from J, with 9 bases in between. Per germline, CDR1 MNHEY and CDR2 SMNVEV (reference sequence). The CDR3 reads CASSSRREETQYF. The CDR3 coding sequence is TGTGCCAGCAGTTCGCGCAGGGAAGAGACCCAGTACTTC.

V usage is TRBV19 and J usage is TRBJ1-2; TRBD1 matches 7 bases. This CDR3 comprises 16 residues. Trimming removed 4 bases from V and 3 bases from J; junction bases left unmatched: 11. CDR1 is LNHDA and CDR2 is SQIVND in the germline V gene (reference sequence). The CDR3 sequence: CASSTALEGADYGYTF. The CDR3 coding sequence is TGTGCCAGTAGTACGGCATTGGAGGGGGCGGACTATGGCTACACCTTC.

The chain carries TRBV12-3 or TRBV12-4 and TRBJ1-5, with D perhaps matching TRBD1 (5 bases). The CDR3 is 13 amino acids. Trimming stripped 7 bases from V and 5 bases from J, with 12 bases between. The CDR3 protein is CASKQGTYQPQHF. CDR3 bases: TGTGCCAGCAAGCAGGGAACTTATCAGCCCCAGCATTTT.

This chain links TRBV4-3 with TRBJ2-1, with 7 bases identical to TRBD1. The CDR3 totals 15 residues. J lost 7 bases, V lost 3 bases, and 9 bases had no gene match. CDR1 and CDR2 from the germline V gene are LGHNA and YSLEER. CDR3 amino acids: CASSQTTGFGNEQFF. The CDR3 DNA follows: TGCGCCAGCAGCCAGACGACAGGGTTTGGGAATGAGCAGTTCTTC.

This clone is a singleton in its sample. The rearrangement uses TRBV11-2 and TRBJ2-2, with D unclear. This CDR3 has 14 amino acids. Looked up from germline, CDR1 is SGHAT and CDR2 is FQNNGV. V was clipped by 0 bases and J by 4 bases, with 6 bases between them. The CDR3 here is CASSLEYSTGELFF. Written as DNA, the CDR3 is TGTGCCAGCAGCTTAGAGTACAGCACCGGGGAGCTGTTTTTT.

The chain is built from TRBV5-8 and TRBJ2-7; 13 nucleotides agree with TRBD2. The CDR3 is 15 amino acids. From germline, CDR1 is SGHTS and CDR2 YDEGEE. Trimming cost V 3 bases and J 3 bases; bases outside gene matches: 3. The CDR3 sequence: CASSSGLAGFYEQYV. The CDR3, as DNA: TGTGCCAGCAGCTCGGGACTAGCGGGATTCTACGAGCAGTACGTC.

The V call is TRBV10-3, the J call TRBJ2-1; possible D gene TRBD2, 6 bases. CDR1 ENHRY and CDR2 SYGVKD come from the germline V gene. V was pared by 6 bases and J by 6 bases, with 12 bases between. The CDR3 extends over 13 amino acids. This chain's CDR3 is CAISPRDSNEQFF. The CDR3 bases are TGTGCCATCAGCCCCCGGGACTCCAATGAGCAGTTCTTC.

The count of this clone is one. The chain joins TRBV2 to TRBJ2-3; 15 bases match TRBD2. Trimming at V came to 6 bases and at J to 10 bases, leaving 11 bases not matched to a gene. Per the germline V gene, CDR1 is SNHLY and CDR2 is FYNNEI. This CDR3 has 16 amino acids. The CDR3 DNA reads as TGTGCCAGCAGAGCGGGACTAGCGGGAGGCCCATATGCGCAGTATTTT. Translation gives CASRAGLAGGPYAQYF. Complete variable domain (other parts from reference TRBV2 and TRBJ2-3): EPEVTQTPSHQVTQMGQEVILRCVPISNHLYFYWYRQILGQKVEFLVSFYNNEISEKSEIFDDQFSVERPDGSNFTLKIRSTKLEDSAMYFCASRAGLAGGPYAQYFGPGTRLTVL.

The chain uses TRBV4-1 and TRBJ2-5; the match to TRBD2 covers 10 bases. In germline, CDR1 is MGHRA, CDR2 YSYEKL. The CDR3 runs 17 residues. Trimming at V came to 0 bases and at J to 5 bases, leaving 9 bases not matched to a gene. Here the CDR3 reads CASSQELAGPPGETQYF. DNA of the CDR3: TGCGCCAGCAGCCAAGAACTAGCGGGACCACCAGGGGAGACCCAGTACTTC.

The chain is built from TRBV7-8 and TRBJ2-7; possibly TRBD2 for D (6 bases). Germline V gene data show CDR1 as SGHVS and CDR2 as FQNEAQ. CDR3 length: 16 residues. Trimming cost V 4 bases and J 4 bases, with 20 bases left between them. The CDR3 here is CASSSVGVSSGYEQYF. CDR3 bases: TGTGCCAGCAGCTCCGTGGGTGTTAGTAGCGGATACGAGCAGTACTTC.

This sequence joins TRBV2 and TRBJ2-2; tentatively, D is TRBD2 (6 bases). The CDR3 length is 16 residues. Germline V CDR1 and CDR2: SNHLY, FYNNEI. Trimming stripped 3 bases from V and 4 bases from J, with 15 bases between. CDR3 sequence: CASSEVGSGITGELFF. DNA of the CDR3: TGTGCCAGCAGTGAGGTGGGTAGCGGTATCACCGGGGAGCTGTTTTTT.